A selection of T cell receptor beta chains follows, all from one sample in a study of neurological immune-mediated disorders. TCRdb itself ran the 5' RACE reads through MiXCR, one entry per CDR3 protein. The sample consists of about 120,000 distinct CDR3 sequences, approximately 3.2% of them appearing once. Sequenced material: PBMCs. All receptors derive from a woman in her thirties with multiple sclerosis. The CDR3 runs from the conserved cysteine through the conserved F or W. Fields, in order: clone size, J gene, D gene, V gene, CDR3 protein, CDR3 DNA. The D gene is left open where the match is weak. Some rows have no size entry. The others give once, few or many, or a class for an expanded clone.

>many|TRBJ2-2|.|TRBV27
CASSLLSPSGELFF
TGTGCCAGCAGTTTACTCTCCCCGTCGGGGGAGCTGTTTTTT
>many|TRBJ1-6|.|TRBV5-4
CASSLEGDSPLHF
TGTGCCAGCAGCTTGGAGGGTGATTCACCCCTCCACTTT
>many|TRBJ1-5|.|TRBV30
CAWSPIGTYSNQPQHF
TGTGCCTGGAGTCCGATAGGGACATACAGCAATCAGCCCCAGCATTTT
>many|TRBJ1-2|.|TRBV14
CASSQETGSGYTF
TGTGCCAGCAGCCAAGAAACAGGTTCCGGCTACACCTTC
>many|TRBJ2-5|.|TRBV20-1
CSARRYPHQETQYF
TGCAGTGCGAGGCGGTACCCCCATCAAGAGACCCAGTACTTC
>many|TRBJ2-7|.|TRBV10-2
CASSEPGYEQYF
TGCGCCAGCAGTGAGCCGGGGTACGAGCAGTACTTC
>many|TRBJ2-7|TRBD1|TRBV5-1
CASGEGTGRPYEQYF
TGCGCCAGCGGAGAAGGGACAGGGAGGCCCTACGAGCAGTACTTC
>once|TRBJ2-5|.|TRBV6-6
CASGSFQETQYF
TGTGCCAGCGGAAGCTTCCAAGAGACCCAGTACTTC
>many|TRBJ2-1|.|TRBV6-5
CASSLWAAGEQFF
TGTGCCAGCAGTTTGTGGGCCGCGGGTGAGCAGTTCTTC
>many|TRBJ2-1|.|TRBV5-6
CASTTPGAASISYNEQFF
TGTGCCAGCACCACCCCCGGGGCAGCCTCGATCTCCTACAATGAGCAGTTCTTC
>many|TRBJ1-5|TRBD1|TRBV15
CATSRGGQGLRQPQHF
TGTGCCACCAGCAGAGGGGGACAGGGGCTACGTCAGCCCCAGCATTTT
>many|TRBJ1-2|.|TRBV20-1
CSAREYGFGTF
TGCAGTGCTAGAGAATACGGCTTTGGCACCTTC
>many|TRBJ2-3|TRBD2|TRBV20-1
CSARSKLAGYTDTQYF
TGCAGTGCTAGGTCCAAACTAGCGGGGTACACAGATACGCAGTATTTT
>many|TRBJ1-1|.|TRBV29-1
CSALGTPKGEAFF
TGCAGCGCCCTTGGGACGCCGAAGGGTGAAGCTTTCTTT
>many|TRBJ2-7|TRBD1|TRBV7-2
CASSLAFDRVGEQYF
TGTGCCAGCAGCTTAGCCTTCGACAGGGTGGGCGAGCAGTACTTC
>.|TRBJ2-5|.|TRBV7-2
CASSLTGTIETQYF
TGTGCCAGCAGCTTAACAGGGACGATTGAGACCCAGTACTTC
>many|TRBJ2-7|TRBD2|TRBV10-3
CAISGGLAGDEQYF
TGTGCCATCAGCGGAGGACTAGCGGGGGACGAGCAGTACTTC